A selection of T cell receptor beta chains follows, all from one sample in a study of T-cell reconstitution after alpha-beta-depleted transplantation in children. MiXCR was run by TCRdb on the PCR reads, yielding one entry per CDR3 protein. The table lists approximately 250,000 distinct CDR3 sequences, approximately 9.9% of them singletons, with approximately 5.4% in the top ten. The sequencing here drew on PBMCs from the stem cell graft donor, taken from the stem cell graft. These receptors all stem from a human donor who donated a stem cell graft to a child with SCID. The CDR3 runs from the conserved cysteine through the conserved F or W. D genes are given only for firm matches. Clone size is stated in some rows and not others, as once, few, many or a class when expanded.

J | V | size | D | DNA | CDR3
TRBJ1-5 | TRBV28 | many | NA | TGTGCCAGTTCCCCTCCTCGGGACACCTATCAGCCCCAGCATTTT | CASSPPRDTYQPQHF
TRBJ1-5 | TRBV20-1 | many | NA | TGCAGTGCCGCTATTCCCGGACGGTGGGGGGCCTCTCCGCAGCCCCAGCATTTT | CSAAIPGRWGASPQPQHF
TRBJ2-2 | TRBV4-2 | many | NA | TGTGCCAGCAGCCAAGGAGGGGGGGCCCGGACCGGGGAGCTGTTTTTT | CASSQGGGARTGELFF
TRBJ1-1 | TRBV7-9 | many | TRBD1 | TGTGCCAGCAGCCTGACAGGGTATAACACTGAAGCTTTCTTT | CASSLTGYNTEAFF
TRBJ1-3 | TRBV5-1 | many | TRBD1 | TGCGCCAGCAGCTTAAGAGAACAGGGGGCGCCATCTGGAAACACCATATATTTT | CASSLREQGAPSGNTIYF
TRBJ2-3 | TRBV12-3/TRBV12-4 | many | TRBD2 | TGTGCCAGCAGTTCCAATAGCGGGGGGGGCCCAGATACGCAGTATTTT | CASSSNSGGGPDTQYF
TRBJ2-5 | TRBV29-1 | many | NA | TGCAGCGTTGAAGCCTTGAAGGAGACCCAGTACTTC | CSVEALKETQYF
TRBJ2-7 | TRBV29-1 | many | TRBD1 | TGCAGCGTTTCCCCGCTGACAGGGGGCTCCTACGAGCAGTACTTC | CSVSPLTGGSYEQYF
TRBJ1-2 | TRBV12-3/TRBV12-4 | many | NA | TGTGCCAGCACCTCCAACGACTATGGCTACACCTTC | CASTSNDYGYTF
TRBJ2-3 | TRBV5-6 | many | TRBD2 | TGTGCCAGCAGCCCCGGCGCGACTAGCGCAGATACGCAGTATTTT | CASSPGATSADTQYF
TRBJ2-7 | TRBV12-3/TRBV12-4 | many | NA | TGTGCCAGCAGTTTGGGGCGGGGACCCTACGAGCAGTACTTC | CASSLGRGPYEQYF
TRBJ1-2 | TRBV6-5 | many | NA | TGTGCCAGCAGATACCCCGGGCGGGGGGCACAGGGCTATGGCTACACCTTC | CASRYPGRGAQGYGYTF
TRBJ2-4 | TRBV27 | many | NA | TGTGCCAGCAGTTTACCGGGGATTTGGAACATTCAGTACTTC | CASSLPGIWNIQYF
TRBJ2-7 | TRBV12-3/TRBV12-4 | many | NA | TGTGCCAGCAGCTTCCTCGGGCTCCCCTACGAGCAGTACTTC | CASSFLGLPYEQYF
TRBJ1-2 | TRBV20-1 | many | TRBD1 | TGCAGTGCGGGACAGGGGCACTATGGCTACACCTTC | CSAGQGHYGYTF
TRBJ1-5 | TRBV12-3/TRBV12-4 | many | NA | TGTGCCAGCAGTCCTCAGCGCTTAGAGGGCAATCAGCCCCAGCATTTT | CASSPQRLEGNQPQHF
TRBJ2-1 | TRBV7-9 | many | NA | TGTGCCAGCGATCCGGGGGATTACAATGAGCAGTTCTTC | CASDPGDYNEQFF
TRBJ2-7 | TRBV27 | many | NA | TGTGCCAGCAGCCCTTCGGGACAACTTGCCTACGAGCAGTACTTC | CASSPSGQLAYEQYF
TRBJ1-5 | TRBV12-3/TRBV12-4 | many | TRBD1 | TGTGCCAGCAGGGACAGGGGCGGGCAGCCCCAGCATTTT | CASRDRGGQPQHF
TRBJ2-3 | TRBV20-1 | many | TRBD2 | TGCAGTGCTAGAGATAGCGGGGGCACAGATACGCAGTATTTT | CSARDSGGTDTQYF
TRBJ2-4 | TRBV20-1 | NA | TRBD1 | TGCAGTGCTAGAGACCCAGGGGGAGCAAACATTCAGTACTTC | CSARDPGGANIQYF
TRBJ1-1 | TRBV6-5 | many | TRBD1 | TGTGCCAGCAGTTCGAGCCCGGGACAGGGGGCCGCTGAAGCTTTCTTT | CASSSSPGQGAAEAFF
TRBJ1-5 | TRBV5-1 | many | NA | TGCGCCAGCAGCTTGGACCCTCAGCAGCCCCAGCATTTT | CASSLDPQQPQHF
TRBJ2-5 | TRBV20-1 | many | NA | TGCAGTGCTAGAAGGGAGACCCAGTACTTC | CSARRETQYF
TRBJ2-3 | TRBV20-1 | many | NA | TGCAGTGCTAGACCCGGCCCACGGGATCCTCACACAGATACGCAGTATTTT | CSARPGPRDPHTDTQYF
TRBJ2-5 | TRBV7-2 | many | NA | TGTGCCAGCAGTCTCCCCGGGTTAGAGACCCAGTACTTC | CASSLPGLETQYF
TRBJ1-4 | TRBV6-1 | many | NA | TGTGCCAGCAGCCCCCACTCGGGGGGCGGCGATGAAAAACTGTTTTTT | CASSPHSGGGDEKLFF
TRBJ1-6 | TRBV7-2 | many | NA | TGTGCCAGCAGCTTAACAGGGATGGGTTCACCCCTCCACTTT | CASSLTGMGSPLHF
TRBJ2-3 | TRBV25-1 | many | NA | TGTGCCAGCAGTGAAATGTTGGGTGCAGATACGCAGTATTTT | CASSEMLGADTQYF
TRBJ2-3 | TRBV5-1 | many | NA | TGCGCCAGCAGCTTGTTCTCTCTAGCAGATACGCAGTATTTT | CASSLFSLADTQYF
TRBJ2-3 | TRBV7-8 | NA | TRBD2 | TGTGCCAGCAGTATCCCTAGCGGGGGGTTCACAGATACGCAGTATTTT | CASSIPSGGFTDTQYF
TRBJ1-5 | TRBV15 | many | NA | TGTGCCACCAGCAGAGATGGTACGTACAGCAATCAGCCCCAGCATTTT | CATSRDGTYSNQPQHF
TRBJ2-5 | TRBV24-1 | many | TRBD2 | TGTGCCACCAGTGAGCGTCTGACTAGCGGGGGGGCGGAGACCCAGTACTTC | CATSERLTSGGAETQYF
TRBJ1-1 | TRBV5-1 | many | TRBD1 | TGCGCCAGCAGCTTGGTCCCACAGGGGATGAACACTGAAGCTTTCTTT | CASSLVPQGMNTEAFF
TRBJ1-1 | TRBV30 | many | NA | TGTGCCTGGAATCCTAAGGGACTCAAGAACACTGAAGCTTTCTTT | CAWNPKGLKNTEAFF
TRBJ1-2 | TRBV20-1 | many | NA | TGCAGTGCGGCCGGGGTCGATAACTATGGCTACACCTTC | CSAAGVDNYGYTF
TRBJ2-7 | TRBV5-1 | NA | NA | TGCGCCAGCAACTTATATGGCCTCGCCTACGAGCAGTACTTC | CASNLYGLAYEQYF
TRBJ2-2 | TRBV20-1 | NA | NA | TGCAGTGCTAGAGATGTCGGAGGGACATACAACACCGGGGAGCTGTTTTTT | CSARDVGGTYNTGELFF
TRBJ2-1 | TRBV5-1 | many | NA | TGCGCCAGCAGCTTGTTTCTGGGCAATGAGCAGTTCTTC | CASSLFLGNEQFF
TRBJ2-1 | TRBV11-1 | many | NA | TGTGCCAGCAGCTTAAGGGGTCGATGGTCCTACAATGAGCAGTTCTTC | CASSLRGRWSYNEQFF
TRBJ1-2 | TRBV20-1 | many | TRBD1 | TGCAGTGCCCAGGGGGTCAGCTATGGCTACACCTTC | CSAQGVSYGYTF
TRBJ2-3 | TRBV7-2 | many | TRBD2 | TGTGCCAGCAGCTTCCAGCGGGGACCTAGCACAGATACGCAGTATTTT | CASSFQRGPSTDTQYF
TRBJ2-1 | TRBV2 | few | NA | TGTGCCAGCAGTGCCCGGGACACCTACAATGAGCAGTTCTTC | CASSARDTYNEQFF
TRBJ1-2 | TRBV18 | many | NA | TGTGCCAGCTCACCACCGGCGAAGGATGGCTACACCTTC | CASSPPAKDGYTF
TRBJ1-2 | TRBV5-6 | many | TRBD1 | TGTGCCAGCAGCCCTCGACAGGGGACCTATGGCTACACCTTC | CASSPRQGTYGYTF
TRBJ1-2 | TRBV5-1 | many | TRBD1 | TGCGCCAGCAGCTGGGGAACAGGGGGCAACTATGGCTACACCTTC | CASSWGTGGNYGYTF
TRBJ2-4 | TRBV12-3/TRBV12-4 | many | NA | TGTGCCAGCAGACAAAGGGGCCAAAACATTCAGTACTTC | CASRQRGQNIQYF
TRBJ2-7 | TRBV7-9 | few | NA | TGTGCCAGCCTCCCAGACGGTCAATCTATCGAGCAGTACTTC | CASLPDGQSIEQYF
TRBJ2-5 | TRBV30 | NA | NA | TGTGCCTGGAGTCATGAGACCCAGTACTTC | CAWSHETQYF
TRBJ2-3 | TRBV30 | few | TRBD1 | TGTGCCTGGGGGACAGGTCTCGGAGATACGCAGTATTTT | CAWGTGLGDTQYF
TRBJ1-4 | TRBV7-9 | NA | NA | TGTGCCAGCAGCCAGGCCGACGGGACTGAGGAAAAACTGTTTTTT | CASSQADGTEEKLFF
TRBJ1-1 | TRBV6-2/TRBV6-3 | many | TRBD1 | TGTGCCAGCAGTTTCCCCAGGGGGCTGAAGAACACTGAAGCTTTCTTT | CASSFPRGLKNTEAFF
TRBJ1-1 | TRBV20-1 | many | NA | TGCAGTGCCCCGGGACGCTCGAACACTGAAGCTTTCTTT | CSAPGRSNTEAFF
TRBJ1-1 | TRBV7-2 | NA | NA | TGTGCCAGCAGCTTAGTTGGGGGCAACGGCGCTGAAGCTTTCTTT | CASSLVGGNGAEAFF
TRBJ1-1 | TRBV30 | NA | NA | TGTGCCTGGAGTGACCTATCCACTGAAGCTTTCTTT | CAWSDLSTEAFF
TRBJ2-7 | TRBV11-2 | many | NA | TGTGCCAGCAGCTTATTCCGCGACCCACTATCCTACGAGCAGTACTTC | CASSLFRDPLSYEQYF
TRBJ2-2 | TRBV11-2 | many | NA | TGTGCCAGCAGCCCTAGAGGGCAGGGGCTTGCCAACACCGGGGAGCTGTTTTTT | CASSPRGQGLANTGELFF
TRBJ2-5 | TRBV6-6 | many | NA | TGTGCCAGCAGTTCCGTCAGAGAAGAGACCCAGTACTTC | CASSSVREETQYF
TRBJ2-5 | TRBV12-3/TRBV12-4 | many | NA | TGTGCCAGCAGTCGGACGGACCTCTGGTACCAAGAGACCCAGTACTTC | CASSRTDLWYQETQYF
TRBJ2-2 | TRBV5-1 | many | NA | TGCGCCAGCAGCTTTTCAGGGGACACCGGGGAGCTGTTTTTT | CASSFSGDTGELFF